This T cell receptor (beta chain) was identified in a study of CD8+ T cells in alopecia areata. Looking at the study overall: Treated patients received oral tofacitinib, 5 to 10 mg twice daily.

RNA, once extracted, was reverse transcribed into cDNA for use as the sequencing template. Measured with immunoSEQ multiplex PCR; TCRdb has only the in-frame clones, and not every one. Altogether 150,000 or so clones are present, less than 65% being singletons, with the ten largest covering roughly a fifth. Only a few counts were recorded for this clone. Those with alopecia areata gave lesional scalp punch biopsies and peripheral blood. Starting from PBMCs, sorting isolated CD4+ and CD8+ T cells. V was cut by 7 bases and J by 2 bases, with 17 bases left in between. Germline V gene lookup returns CDR1 SQVTM and CDR2 ANQGSEA. The CDR3 spans 14 residues.

Sample: CD8+ T cells sorted from blood, taken at week 0. The chain carries TRBV29-1 and TRBJ1-2, with a possible D match to TRBD1 (6 bases). This receptor was identified in a human donor with alopecia areata. The CDR3 loop is CSAPSGGRNYGYTF. The CDR3 DNA reads as TGCAGCGCCCCTTCGGGGGGGCGAAACTATGGCTACACCTTC.